This T cell receptor (beta chain) was profiled in a study of T cells in Graves' hyperthyroidism and ophthalmopathy. Study results and limitations: Most clonotypes expanded in thyroid above 0.001 were likewise present in blood.

The V gene's germline CDR1 is SGHKS and CDR2 YYEKEE (reference sequence). This CDR3 contains 15 residues. V was pared by 4 bases and J by 3 bases, with 9 bases of the junction left unmatched. This clonotype was detected many times. The antigen remains unidentified. What was amplified from RNA transcripts were TCR beta CDR3 regions. HTBI primers were employed in a first-round RT-PCR of the TCR CDR3. MiXCR was run by TCRdb on the multiplex PCR reads, yielding one entry per CDR3 protein. The table has about half a million distinct CDR3 sequences, 16% seen once. Fresh peripheral blood, about 10 ml of it, supplied the PBMCs.

The chain is built from TRBV5-5 and TRBJ1-2, with TRBD1 matching 7 bases. Sequenced sample: blood. This TCR was recovered from a woman aged 25 to 39 with Graves' ophthalmopathy. The CDR3 DNA reads as TGTGCCAGCAGCGCGACAGGGAGCAACTACTATGGCTACACCTTC. Translating gives CASSATGSNYYGYTF.